The clone carrying this T cell receptor beta chain was recorded many times. CDR3-region Arm-PCR and iRepertoire HTBI primers produced the TCR beta libraries. TCRdb fed the multiplex PCR reads into MiXCR, producing one record per CDR3 protein. The profile shows over 350,000 distinct CDR3 sequences, about 15% of them singletons. The record originates from a study of regulatory T cells in long-lasting Graves disease. V lost 6 bases to trimming and J lost 0 bases; unmatched junction nucleotides: 2. From germline, CDR1 is DFQATT and CDR2 SNEGSKA (reference sequence). This CDR3 spans 12 amino acids. The time point here: newly diagnosed GD, antithyroid drugs for less than 3 months. With RNA extracted from PBMCs as input, the TCR library was made. These same data were also listed under a study on T cells in Graves' hyperthyroidism and ophthalmopathy.

The chain combines TRBV20-1 with TRBJ2-7; 7 positions match TRBD1. The source is a woman aged 40 to 50 with Graves disease. Sequencing was performed on peripheral blood mononuclear cells (PBMCs), taken at new diagnosis, from a patient treated with antithyroid drugs. CDR3 amino acids: CSARDSSYEQYF. The CDR3 coding sequence is TGCAGTGCCAGGGACAGCTCCTACGAGCAGTACTTC.